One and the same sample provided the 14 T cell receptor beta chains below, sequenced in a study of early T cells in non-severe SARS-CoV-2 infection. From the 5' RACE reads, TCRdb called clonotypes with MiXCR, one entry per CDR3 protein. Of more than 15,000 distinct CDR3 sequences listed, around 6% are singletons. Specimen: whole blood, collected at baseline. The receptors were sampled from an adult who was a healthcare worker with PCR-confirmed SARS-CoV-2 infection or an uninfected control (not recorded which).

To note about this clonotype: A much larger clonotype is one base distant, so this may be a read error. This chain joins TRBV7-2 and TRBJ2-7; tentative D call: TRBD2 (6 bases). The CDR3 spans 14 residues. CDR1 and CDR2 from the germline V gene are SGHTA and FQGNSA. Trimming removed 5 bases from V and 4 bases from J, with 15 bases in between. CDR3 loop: CASSPRGLEYEQYF. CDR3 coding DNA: TGTGCCAGCAGCCCGCGGGGACTTGAGTACGAGCAGTACTTC.

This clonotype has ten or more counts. CDR3 sequence: CASRSGTENSPLHF. CDR3 bases: TGTGCCAGCAGATCCGGGACGGAGAATTCACCCCTCCACTTT. V gene TRBV6-1 combines with J gene TRBJ1-6; D is perhaps TRBD1 (5 bases). The germline V gene has CDR1 MNHNS and CDR2 SASEGT. This CDR3 comprises 14 residues. The V end was cut by 6 bases, the J end by 7 bases, with 13 bases between.

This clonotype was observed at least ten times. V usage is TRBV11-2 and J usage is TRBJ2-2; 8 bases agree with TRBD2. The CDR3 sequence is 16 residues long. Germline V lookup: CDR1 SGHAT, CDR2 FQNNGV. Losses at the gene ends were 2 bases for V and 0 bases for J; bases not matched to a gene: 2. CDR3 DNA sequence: TGTGCCAGCAGCTTACGGGGGGGAGCGAACACCGGGGAGCTGTTTTTT. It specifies CASSLRGGANTGELFF.

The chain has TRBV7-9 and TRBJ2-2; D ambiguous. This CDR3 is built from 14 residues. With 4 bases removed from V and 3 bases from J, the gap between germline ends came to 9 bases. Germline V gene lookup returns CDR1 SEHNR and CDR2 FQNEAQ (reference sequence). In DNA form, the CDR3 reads TGTGCCAGCAGCTCCCCAGGATACACCGGGGAGCTGTTTTTT. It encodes CASSSPGYTGELFF.

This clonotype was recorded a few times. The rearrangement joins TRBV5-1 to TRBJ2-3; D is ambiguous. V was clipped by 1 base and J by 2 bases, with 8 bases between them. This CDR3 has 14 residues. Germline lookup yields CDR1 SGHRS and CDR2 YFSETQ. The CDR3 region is CASSLLQTTDTQYF. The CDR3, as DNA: TGCGCCAGCAGCTTGTTGCAGACCACAGATACGCAGTATTTT.

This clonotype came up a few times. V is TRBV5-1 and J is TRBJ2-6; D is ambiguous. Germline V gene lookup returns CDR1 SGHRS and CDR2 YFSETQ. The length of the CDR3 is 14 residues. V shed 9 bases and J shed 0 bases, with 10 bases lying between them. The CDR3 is CANSPFSGANVLTF. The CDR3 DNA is TGCGCCAACAGTCCTTTCTCTGGGGCCAACGTCCTGACTTTC. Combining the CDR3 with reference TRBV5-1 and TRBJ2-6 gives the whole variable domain KAGVTQTPRYLIKTRGQQVTLSCSPISGHRSVSWYQQTPGQGLQFLFEYFSETQRNKGNFPGRFSGRQFSNSRSEMNVSTLELGDSALYLCANSPFSGANVLTFGAGSRLTVL.

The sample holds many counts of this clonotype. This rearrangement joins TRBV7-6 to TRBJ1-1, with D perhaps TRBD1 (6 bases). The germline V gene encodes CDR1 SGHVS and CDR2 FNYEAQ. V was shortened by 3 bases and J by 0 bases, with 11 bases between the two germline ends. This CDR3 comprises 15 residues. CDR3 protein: CASSLRTAMNTEAFF. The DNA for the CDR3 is TGTGCCAGCAGCTTGCGGACAGCCATGAACACTGAAGCTTTCTTT. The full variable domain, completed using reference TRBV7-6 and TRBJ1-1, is GAGVSQSPRYKVTKRGQDVALRCDPISGHVSLYWYRQALGQGPEFLTYFNYEAQQDKSGLPNDRFSAERPEGSISTLTIQRTEQRDSAMYRCASSLRTAMNTEAFFGQGTRLTVV.

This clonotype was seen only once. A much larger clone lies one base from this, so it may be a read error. CDR3 protein: CAGSLGQFNEKLFF. In DNA, the CDR3 is TGCGCCGGCAGCTTGGGACAGTTTAATGAAAAACTGTTTTTT. The rearrangement joins TRBV5-1 to TRBJ1-4; TRBD1 aligns across 7 bases. CDR1 and CDR2 (germline): SGHRS, YFSETQ. This CDR3 is built from 14 residues.

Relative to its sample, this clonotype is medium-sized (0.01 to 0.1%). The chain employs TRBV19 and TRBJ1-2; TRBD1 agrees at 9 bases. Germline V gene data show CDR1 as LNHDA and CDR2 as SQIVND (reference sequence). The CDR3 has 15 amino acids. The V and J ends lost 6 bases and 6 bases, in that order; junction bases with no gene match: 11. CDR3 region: CASSRGVGQGNGYTF. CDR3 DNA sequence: TGTGCCAGTAGCCGAGGAGTGGGACAGGGCAATGGCTACACCTTC.

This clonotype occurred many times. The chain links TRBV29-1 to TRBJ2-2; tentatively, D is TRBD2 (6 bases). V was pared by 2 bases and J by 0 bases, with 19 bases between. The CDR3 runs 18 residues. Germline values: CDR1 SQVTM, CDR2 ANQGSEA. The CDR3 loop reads CSVESSQGGAANTGELFF. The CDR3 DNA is TGCAGCGTTGAATCAAGCCAGGGAGGAGCCGCGAACACCGGGGAGCTGTTTTTT.

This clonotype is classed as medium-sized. The CDR3: CASSIEASLGQPQHF. CDR3 coding DNA: TGTGCCAGTAGTATAGAGGCTTCCCTGGGTCAGCCCCAGCATTTT. The rearrangement joins TRBV19 to TRBJ1-5; D remains unclear. The V and J ends lost 0 bases and 6 bases respectively, with 12 bases between them. CDR1 is LNHDA, CDR2 SQIVND, per germline (reference sequence). CDR3 size: 15 residues.

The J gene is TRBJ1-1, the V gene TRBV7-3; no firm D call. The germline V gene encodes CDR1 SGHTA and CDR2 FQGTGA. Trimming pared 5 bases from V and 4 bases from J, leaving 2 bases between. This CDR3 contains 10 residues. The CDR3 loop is CASSPTEAFF. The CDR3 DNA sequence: TGTGCCAGCAGCCCCACTGAAGCTTTCTTT.

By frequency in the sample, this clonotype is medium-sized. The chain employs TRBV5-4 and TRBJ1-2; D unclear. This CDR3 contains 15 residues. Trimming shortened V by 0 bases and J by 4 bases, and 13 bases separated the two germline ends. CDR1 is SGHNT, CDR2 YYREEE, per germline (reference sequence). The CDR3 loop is CASSLVADLGYGYTF. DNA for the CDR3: TGTGCCAGCAGCTTGGTAGCAGACCTTGGCTATGGCTACACCTTC.

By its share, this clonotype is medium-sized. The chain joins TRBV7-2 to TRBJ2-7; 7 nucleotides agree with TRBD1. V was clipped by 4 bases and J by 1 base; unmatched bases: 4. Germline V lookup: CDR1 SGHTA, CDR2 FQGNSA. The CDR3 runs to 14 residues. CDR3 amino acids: CASSSQGVSYEQYF. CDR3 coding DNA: TGTGCCAGCAGCTCCCAGGGGGTTTCCTACGAGCAGTACTTC.